Following are 10 T cell receptor beta chains from one sample sequenced in a study of cytomegalovirus exposure and HLA in healthy donors. PCR involved 60 Vbeta and 13 Jbeta primers. Assay: immunoSEQ multiplex PCR; the TCRdb copy retains only in-frame clones and omits some. The table lists around 50,000 clones, around 80% of them singletons. Sequencing was performed on PBMCs. The source of these receptors is a man aged 45-60 years in good health and CMV-seronegative.

The V call is TRBV7-9, the J call TRBJ2-7; 9 bases are a match to TRBD1. Germline V gene sequence: CDR1 SEHNR, CDR2 FQNEAQ (reference sequence). The CDR3 runs 15 residues. V lost 3 bases and J lost 1; bases outside the gene matches: 4. The CDR3 DNA reads TGTGCCAGCAGCTTTCCCGGGACAGGGTCCTACGAGCAGTACTTC. This translates into CASSFPGTGSYEQYF.

This clone was observed a handful of times. The chain recombines TRBV2 with TRBJ2-5; no clear D gene. The CDR3 is 16 amino acids. In germline, CDR1 is SNHLY, CDR2 FYNNEI. V lost 8 bases to trimming and J lost 2 bases, with 21 bases between them. The CDR3 loop is CASGPGTENKQETQYF. CDR3 in DNA: TGTGCCAGCGGGCCCGGCACCGAAAACAAACAAGAGACCCAGTACTTC.

The gene calls are TRBV10-3 and TRBJ1-4, with D perhaps matching TRBD1 (6 bases). Looked up from germline, CDR1 is ENHRY and CDR2 is SYGVKD. The CDR3 runs to 15 residues. Trimming cost V 2 bases and J 6 bases, with 13 bases left between them. CDR3 residues: CAISESGAGDEKLFF. CDR3 DNA: TGTGCCATCAGTGAGAGCGGGGCAGGGGATGAAAAACTGTTTTTT.

CDR3: CASSASSGAQPYEQYF. The CDR3 DNA follows: TGTGCCAGCAGTGCCTCTAGCGGGGCGCAACCCTACGAGCAGTACTTC. The chain joins TRBV6-1 to TRBJ2-7; TRBD2 matches 9 bases. The trim removed 4 bases at V and 2 bases at J, leaving 9 bases unmatched. CDR1 and CDR2 from the germline V gene are MNHNS and SASEGT. This CDR3 has 16 residues.

The gene calls are TRBV19 and TRBJ1-5; D may be TRBD1 (6 bases). The germline V and J ends were trimmed by 5 bases and 5 bases, with 13 bases remaining between them. This CDR3 is built from 14 residues. Germline V gene sequence: CDR1 LNHDA, CDR2 SQIVND (reference sequence). CDR3 sequence: CASSYRVGDQPQHF. The CDR3 nucleotides read TGTGCCAGTAGTTACAGGGTGGGTGATCAGCCCCAGCATTTT.

The V gene is TRBV7-3, the J gene TRBJ1-1; 9 positions match TRBD1. The CDR3 contains 14 residues. Germline V gives CDR1 SGHTA, CDR2 FQGTGA. J gave up 4 bases and V 3 bases, and 3 bases lay outside the gene matches. The chain's CDR3 is CASSLGTGSTEAFF. CDR3 nucleotides: TGTGCCAGCAGCTTGGGGACAGGGAGCACTGAAGCTTTCTTT. The full variable domain, its missing parts supplied by reference TRBV7-3 and TRBJ1-1, is GAGVSQTPSNKVTEKGKYVELRCDPISGHTALYWYRQSLGQGPEFLIYFQGTGAADDSGLPNDRFFAVRPEGSVSTLKIQRTERGDSAVYLCASSLGTGSTEAFFGQGTRLTVV.

Only a few counts were recorded for this clone. The chain combines TRBV14 with TRBJ2-1, with D unclear. This CDR3 has 14 amino acids. V was cut by 0 bases and J by 2 bases, with 5 bases left in between. Germline CDR1 SGHDN, CDR2 FVKESK. The CDR3 loop is CASSQDSAYNEQFF. For the CDR3, the DNA is TGTGCCAGCAGCCAAGACTCCGCCTACAATGAGCAGTTCTTC. The full variable domain, its missing parts supplied by reference TRBV14 and TRBJ2-1, is EAGVTQFPSHSVIEKGQTVTLRCDPISGHDNLYWYRRVMGKEIKFLLHFVKESKQDESGMPNNRFLAERTGGTYSTLKVQPAELEDSGVYFCASSQDSAYNEQFFGPGTRLTVL.

The chain employs TRBV4-3 and TRBJ2-5, with unresolved D. The V end lost 1 base, the J end lost 0 bases, and 9 bases lay between the germline ends. Germline V gene data show CDR1 as LGHNA and CDR2 as YSLEER. The CDR3 length is 15 residues. The CDR3 DNA is TGCGCCAGCAGCCAAGGAACAGTGTACCAAGAGACCCAGTACTTC. This sequence encodes CASSQGTVYQETQYF.

This clone was counted only a few times. The genes are TRBV5-4 and TRBJ1-6; the D gene is possibly TRBD1 (5 bases). The CDR3 covers 14 residues. The V gene's germline CDR1 is SGHNT and CDR2 YYREEE (reference sequence). The ends were cut back, 0 bases at V and 10 bases at J, with 11 bases in the middle. The chain's CDR3 is CASSLVMGGSPLHF. For the CDR3, the DNA is TGTGCCAGCAGCTTGGTGATGGGGGGATCACCCCTCCACTTT.

The rearrangement joins TRBV7-8 to TRBJ1-5; 7 nucleotides line up with TRBD1. Germline lookup yields CDR1 SGHVS and CDR2 FQNEAQ. This CDR3 spans 14 amino acids. The junction had 4 bases not matched to a gene; V was cut back by 4 bases and J by 4 bases. Written as DNA, the CDR3 is TGTGCCAGCAGCTCCGGGACAGTAAATCAGCCCCAGCATTTT. As protein: CASSSGTVNQPQHF.